This T cell receptor (beta chain) appears in the sequencing data of a study of blood T cell repertoires in COVID-19. Study overall: The samples span acute and convalescent COVID-19 from the United States, Italy and Spain. From T cells, B-cell-depleted T cells, or PBMCs came the material, which was cDNA or gDNA.

V shed 5 bases, J shed 8 bases, and the junction held 6 bases outside the gene matches. The CDR3 contains 13 residues. Germline CDR1 and CDR2: LNHDA and SQIVND (reference sequence). The authors' processing: For nucleated cells, counts were estimated from reference gene primer amplification. Only in-frame clones appear in the TCRdb table, and some are missing; sequencing was by immunoSEQ multiplex PCR. The V and J calls and clone size were taken over from that table, and D and trimming were inferred from the DNA. Among roughly 220,000 clones, about nine tenths were seen once, and the ten largest hold 5.9%.

The sample was peripheral blood. This TCR was sampled from a man of 80 years or more with acute or convalescent COVID-19. The chain has TRBV19 and TRBJ1-2; 9 bases match TRBD1. The CDR3 here is CASSARQGEGYTF. In DNA, the CDR3 is TGTGCCAGTAGTGCGCGACAGGGGGAAGGCTACACCTTC.